Sequencing of this TCR beta chain was carried out in a study of blood T cell repertoires in COVID-19. Study as a whole: Sources were T cells, B-cell-depleted T cells, or PBMCs; the material itself was cDNA or gDNA.

The V gene lost 5 bases and the J gene lost 5 bases, with 9 bases spanning the gap. The germline V gene has CDR1 PRHDT and CDR2 FYEKMQ (reference sequence). This CDR3 has 12 amino acids. The assay was immunoSEQ multiplex PCR, and TCRdb's table has in-frame clones only and misses some. The sample records some 360,000 clones, 80% to 90% being singletons. Seattle patients were enrolled during active infection and followed longitudinally. The sequence was obtained from a woman aged 60 to 75 with COVID-19, enrolled during active disease. The material sequenced was peripheral blood. This chain connects TRBV13 to TRBJ1-1, with D possibly TRBD1 on 5 matching bases. CDR3 sequence: CASSPRQTEAFF. DNA of the CDR3: TGTGCCAGCAGCCCAAGACAGACTGAAGCTTTCTTT.